The 9 T cell receptor beta chains listed next were all sequenced from one sample in a study of beta chain features in type 1 diabetes. Every isolated RNA sample was fully reverse transcribed, so sequencing captured expressed TCRB transcripts. Sequenced by immunoSEQ multiplex PCR; TCRdb stores in-frame clones only, minus some. The table shows almost 350,000 clones, with roughly a fifth occurring only once. The sequencing sample was made of naive CD4+ T cells from blood. The receptors shown here come from a woman aged 18-35 years in good health.

This clone was seen a handful of times. The rearrangement uses TRBV19 and TRBJ1-2; the D gene is possibly TRBD1 (5 bases). CDR1 is LNHDA, CDR2 SQIVND, per germline (reference sequence). The CDR3 is 15 amino acids. V shed 8 bases and J shed 8 bases, with 24 bases lying between them. CDR3 amino acids: CASCPDSSAAAGYTF. The DNA for the CDR3 is TGTGCCAGTTGCCCCGACAGTTCGGCCGCCGCGGGCTACACCTTC.

The chain has TRBV2 and TRBJ1-2; D unresolved. CDR1 SNHLY and CDR2 FYNNEI come from the germline V gene. V lost 1 base, J lost 3 bases, and 6 bases lay in between. This CDR3 is 13 amino acids long. DNA for the CDR3: TGTGCCAGCAGTGAAGGGGAGGACTATGGCTACACCTTC. This gives the protein CASSEGEDYGYTF.

In its sample, this clone was seen a few times. The rearrangement uses TRBV7-2 and TRBJ2-2, with D hard to call. Trimming removed 4 bases at V and 2 bases at J, with 11 bases between. CDR1 SGHTA and CDR2 FQGNSA come from the germline V gene. The CDR3 has 15 residues. This CDR3 is CASSSPVFNTGELFF. DNA of the CDR3: TGTGCCAGCAGCTCGCCGGTCTTTAACACCGGGGAGCTGTTTTTT.

The gene calls are TRBV18 and TRBJ2-7, with 8 bases that match TRBD2. Losses at the gene ends were 5 bases for V and 2 bases for J; bases not matched to a gene: 8. Per the germline V gene, CDR1 is KGHSH and CDR2 is LQKENI. The CDR3 totals 15 residues. The CDR3 loop reads CASSLLSGITYEQYF. The CDR3 nucleotides are TGTGCCAGCTCATTACTTAGCGGGATAACCTACGAGCAGTACTTC. Drawing the rest from reference TRBV18 and TRBJ2-7, the complete variable domain is NAGVMQNPRHLVRRRGQEARLRCSPMKGHSHVYWYRQLPEEGLKFMVYLQKENIIDESGMPKERFSAEFPKEGPSILRIQQVVRGDSAAYFCASSLLSGITYEQYFGPGTRLTVT.

A few counts support this clone. The V call is TRBV30, the J call TRBJ2-1, with 12 bases matching TRBD1. This CDR3 region has 16 residues. After removal of 0 bases from V and 8 bases from J, the junction contained 8 bases not matched to a gene. Germline CDR1 is GTSNPN and CDR2 is SVGIG (reference sequence). For the CDR3, the DNA is TGTGCCTGGAGTGTACGGGACAGGGGGCGGCGGGATGAGCAGTTCTTC. Translating it yields CAWSVRDRGRRDEQFF.

J is TRBJ2-2 and V is TRBV5-1; 7 positions match TRBD2. The germline V gene has CDR1 SGHRS and CDR2 YFSETQ. The CDR3 length is 16 residues. J lost 4 bases, V lost 0 bases, and 6 bases had no gene match. Here the CDR3 reads CASSLGTSVVTGELFF. The CDR3 DNA follows: TGCGCCAGCAGCTTGGGTACTAGCGTTGTCACCGGGGAGCTGTTTTTT.

The rearrangement links TRBV29-1 to TRBJ2-1; no reliable D call. The germline CDR1 and CDR2 sequences are SQVTM and ANQGSEA. Trimming cost V 3 bases and J 8 bases, with 17 bases left between them. CDR3 size: 14 residues. The CDR3: CSVDSEQTNYEQFF. CDR3 DNA: TGCAGCGTTGATTCTGAACAAACAAATTATGAGCAGTTCTTC.

This clone has just a few counts. The chain has TRBV10-3 and TRBJ1-1; weak D call: TRBD1 (5 bases). Germline V gene lookup returns CDR1 ENHRY and CDR2 SYGVKD. The ends were cut back, 6 bases at V and 3 bases at J, with 11 bases in the middle. This CDR3 has 13 residues. The CDR3 nucleotides are TGTGCCATCAGCGGGTTGGGGCACACTGAAGCTTTCTTT. Its translation is CAISGLGHTEAFF.

The chain recombines TRBV19 with TRBJ2-3; D is perhaps TRBD2 (6 bases). This CDR3 is 13 amino acids long. Trimming stripped 6 bases from V and 0 bases from J, with 7 bases between. Germline CDR1 is LNHDA and CDR2 is SQIVND (reference sequence). The CDR3 nucleotides read TGTGCCAGTAGCGCGGGGAGCACAGATACGCAGTATTTT. Translating gives CASSAGSTDTQYF.